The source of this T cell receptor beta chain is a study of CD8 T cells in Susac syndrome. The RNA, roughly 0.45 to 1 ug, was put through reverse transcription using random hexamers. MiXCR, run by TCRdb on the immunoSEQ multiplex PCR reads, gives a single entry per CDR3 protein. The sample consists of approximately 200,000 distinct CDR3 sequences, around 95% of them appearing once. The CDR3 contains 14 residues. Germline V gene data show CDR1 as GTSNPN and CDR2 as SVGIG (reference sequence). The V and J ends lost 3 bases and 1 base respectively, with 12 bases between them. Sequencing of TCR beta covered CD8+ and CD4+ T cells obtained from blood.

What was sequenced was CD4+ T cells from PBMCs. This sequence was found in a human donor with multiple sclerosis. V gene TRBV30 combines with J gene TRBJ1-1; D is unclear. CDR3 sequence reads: CAWRVIESNTEAFF. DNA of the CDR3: TGTGCCTGGAGAGTTATAGAGTCGAACACTGAAGCTTTCTTT.